The clone carrying this T cell receptor beta chain is a singleton in its sample. Its specificity is unknown. PCR amplification relied on 60 Vbeta primers (plus 13 Jbeta primers). Clones were read by immunoSEQ multiplex PCR, and TCRdb kept only the in-frame ones, dropping some. Of fewer than 150,000 clones listed, 65% to 90% are singletons. This sample stems from a study of cytomegalovirus exposure and HLA in healthy donors. About the study: Assignment to the Caucasian-associated ancestry cluster applied to more than 75% of the approximately 400 genotyped donors. Study-wide points: TCR beta V- and J-gene trimming was later associated with a missense DCLRE1C variant. An ancestry cluster, one associated with Asian ancestry, reportedly showed fewer N-insertions than the approximately 670-donor mean in a later analysis. The likely explanation for a cluster of highly shared sequence variants was sequencing artifact.

The CDR3 extends over 14 amino acids. V was clipped by 7 bases and J by 2 bases, with 9 bases between them. The germline V gene encodes CDR1 LNHDA and CDR2 SQIVND (reference sequence). The source material was PBMCs. The sequence came from a female donor in good health and CMV-seronegative. J is TRBJ2-6 and V is TRBV19; D gene uncertain. The CDR3 coding sequence is TGTGCCAGTAACAGTCCTCCTGGGGCCAACGTCCTGACTTTC. It codes for CASNSPPGANVLTF.